Reported below is one T cell receptor (beta chain). Antigen specificity is unknown. The protocol was immunoSEQ multiplex PCR, while the TCRdb copy is restricted to in-frame clones and leaves out a portion. The repertoire has around 60,000 clones, 90% to 97% of them found once; the top ten carry around 1%. The sample belongs to a study of cytomegalovirus exposure and HLA in healthy donors. The study's findings and limits: Investigators reported 150 to 200 TCR beta chains as tied to cytomegalovirus.

With V trimmed by 0 bases and J by 5 bases, 4 bases remained unmatched. Germline values: CDR1 PRHDT, CDR2 FYEKMQ (reference sequence). This CDR3 comprises 16 residues. The genes are TRBV13 and TRBJ2-5, with 12 bases matching TRBD2. Sequencing was done on a sample of PBMCs. This clonotype originated in a woman aged 18 to 35 in good health and CMV-seronegative. CDR3 in amino acids: CASSLGPSGGAETQYF. The CDR3 DNA sequence: TGTGCCAGCAGCTTAGGACCTAGCGGGGGGGCGGAGACCCAGTACTTC.